This TCR beta chain appears in the sequencing data of a study of cytomegalovirus exposure and HLA in healthy donors. Regarding the study as a whole: It was only CMV serostatus that was available as immune exposure information. The authors confirmed in vitro that three CMV-associated chains were specific for CMV antigens.

The PCR had 60 Vbeta and 13 Jbeta primers. The assay was immunoSEQ multiplex PCR, and TCRdb's table has in-frame clones only and misses some. The sample shows around 150,000 clones, almost 80% of them seen only once. With respect to this clone: The antigen is not known.

The V and J ends lost 4 bases and 3 bases respectively, with 13 bases between them. The CDR3 covers 15 residues. Germline CDR1 and CDR2: GTSNPN and SVGIG (reference sequence). This clonotype was obtained from a male donor in good health and CMV-seronegative. Sequencing input: PBMCs. The chain has TRBV30 and TRBJ1-6; no clear D gene. The CDR3 reads CAWMGRGGYNSPLHF. The CDR3 coding sequence is TGTGCCTGGATGGGTCGGGGTGGCTATAATTCACCCCTCCACTTT.